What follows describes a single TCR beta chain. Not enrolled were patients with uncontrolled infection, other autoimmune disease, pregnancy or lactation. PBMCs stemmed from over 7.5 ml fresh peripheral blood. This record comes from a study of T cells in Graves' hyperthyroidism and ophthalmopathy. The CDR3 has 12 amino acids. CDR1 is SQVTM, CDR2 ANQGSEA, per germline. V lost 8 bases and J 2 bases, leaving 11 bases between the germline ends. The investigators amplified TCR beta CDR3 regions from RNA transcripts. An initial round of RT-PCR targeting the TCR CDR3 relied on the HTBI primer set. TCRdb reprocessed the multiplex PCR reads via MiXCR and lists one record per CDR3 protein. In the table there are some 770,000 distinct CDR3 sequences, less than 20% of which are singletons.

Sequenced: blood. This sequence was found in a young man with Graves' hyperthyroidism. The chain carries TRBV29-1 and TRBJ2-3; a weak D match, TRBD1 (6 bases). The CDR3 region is CSPTGLTDTQYF. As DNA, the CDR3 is TGCAGCCCGACAGGACTCACAGATACGCAGTATTTT.